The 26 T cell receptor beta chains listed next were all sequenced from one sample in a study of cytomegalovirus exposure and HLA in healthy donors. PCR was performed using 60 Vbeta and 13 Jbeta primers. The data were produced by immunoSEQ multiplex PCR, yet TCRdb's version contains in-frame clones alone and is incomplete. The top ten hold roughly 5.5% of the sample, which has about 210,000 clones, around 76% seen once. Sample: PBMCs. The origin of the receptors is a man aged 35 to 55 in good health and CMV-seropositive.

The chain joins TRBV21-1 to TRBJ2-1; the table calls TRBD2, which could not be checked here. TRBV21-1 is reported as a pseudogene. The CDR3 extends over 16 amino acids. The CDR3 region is CASSKDGAGTHNEQFF. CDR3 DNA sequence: TGTGCTAGCAGCAAAGACGGGGCGGGAACCCACAATGAGCAGTTCTTC.

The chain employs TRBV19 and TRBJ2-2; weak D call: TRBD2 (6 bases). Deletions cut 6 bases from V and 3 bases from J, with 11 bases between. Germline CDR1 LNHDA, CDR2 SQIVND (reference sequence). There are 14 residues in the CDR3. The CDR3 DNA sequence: TGTGCCAGTAGATTAAGGGAGGACACCGGGGAGCTGTTTTTT. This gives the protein CASRLREDTGELFF.

DNA for the CDR3: TGTGCCAGCACTAGCAACCTTCAAGAGACCCAGTACTTC. It encodes CASTSNLQETQYF. The chain has TRBV6-5 and TRBJ2-5; D may be TRBD2 (5 bases). The germline V gene has CDR1 MNHEY and CDR2 SVGAGI. This CDR3 has 13 residues. Deletions cut 7 bases from V and 2 bases from J, with 11 bases between.

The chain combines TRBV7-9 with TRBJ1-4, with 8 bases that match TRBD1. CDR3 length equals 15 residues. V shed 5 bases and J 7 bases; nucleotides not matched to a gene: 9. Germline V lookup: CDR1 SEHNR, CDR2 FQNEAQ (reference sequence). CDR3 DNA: TGTGCCAGCAGCGCCGGACAGGGAACGAGTGAAAAACTGTTTTTT. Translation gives CASSAGQGTSEKLFF.

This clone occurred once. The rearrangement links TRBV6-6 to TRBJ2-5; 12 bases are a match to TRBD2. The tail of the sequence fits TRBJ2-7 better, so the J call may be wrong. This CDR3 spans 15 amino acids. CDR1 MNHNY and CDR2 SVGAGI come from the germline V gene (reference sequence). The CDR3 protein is CASTPLAGGAYEQYF. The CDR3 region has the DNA TGTGCCAGCACGCCACTAGCGGGAGGAGCCTACGAGCAGTACTTC.

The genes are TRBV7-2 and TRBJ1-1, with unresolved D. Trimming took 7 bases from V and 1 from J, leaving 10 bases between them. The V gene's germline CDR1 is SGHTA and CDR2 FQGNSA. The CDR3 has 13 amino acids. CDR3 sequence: CASKISKNTEAFF. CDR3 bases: TGTGCCAGCAAGATCAGTAAGAACACTGAAGCTTTCTTT.

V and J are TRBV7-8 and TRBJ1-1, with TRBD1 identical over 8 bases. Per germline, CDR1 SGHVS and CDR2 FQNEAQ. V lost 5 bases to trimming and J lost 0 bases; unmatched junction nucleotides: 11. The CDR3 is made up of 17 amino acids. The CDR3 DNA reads TGTGCCAGCAGCCCCCGGACAGGGACCACGTTGAACACTGAAGCTTTCTTT. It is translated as CASSPRTGTTLNTEAFF. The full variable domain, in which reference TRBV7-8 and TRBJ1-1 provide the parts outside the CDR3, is GAGVSQSPRYKVAKRGQDVALRCDPISGHVSLFWYQQALGQGPEFLTYFQNEAQLDKSGLPSDRFFAERPEGSVSTLKIQRTQQEDSAVYLCASSPRTGTTLNTEAFFGQGTRLTVV.

This CDR3 is CAISESNGGRGAFF. The CDR3 DNA reads TGTGCCATCAGTGAGTCGAACGGGGGGCGAGGGGCTTTCTTT. J is TRBJ1-1 and V is TRBV10-3; tentatively, D is TRBD1 (6 bases). V was shortened by 0 bases and J by 11 bases, with 16 bases between the two germline ends. There are 14 residues in the CDR3. Germline V CDR1 and CDR2: ENHRY, SYGVKD.

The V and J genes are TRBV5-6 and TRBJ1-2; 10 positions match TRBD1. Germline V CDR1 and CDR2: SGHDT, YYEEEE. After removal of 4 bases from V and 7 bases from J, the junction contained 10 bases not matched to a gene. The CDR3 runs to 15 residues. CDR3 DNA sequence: TGTGCCAGCAGCGTCCTTGGGACAGGGGAACGTGGCTACACCTTC. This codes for CASSVLGTGERGYTF.

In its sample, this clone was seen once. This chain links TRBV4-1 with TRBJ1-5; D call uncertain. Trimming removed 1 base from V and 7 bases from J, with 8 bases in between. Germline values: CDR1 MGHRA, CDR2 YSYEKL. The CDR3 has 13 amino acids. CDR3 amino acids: CASSQVVEQPQHF. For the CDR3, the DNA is TGCGCCAGCAGCCAAGTTGTGGAGCAGCCCCAGCATTTT.

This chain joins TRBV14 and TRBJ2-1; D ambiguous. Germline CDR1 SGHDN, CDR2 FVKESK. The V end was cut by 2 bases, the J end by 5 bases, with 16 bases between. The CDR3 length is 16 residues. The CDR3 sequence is CASSQFRAPPNNEQFF. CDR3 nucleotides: TGTGCCAGCAGCCAATTCCGAGCCCCACCAAACAATGAGCAGTTCTTC.

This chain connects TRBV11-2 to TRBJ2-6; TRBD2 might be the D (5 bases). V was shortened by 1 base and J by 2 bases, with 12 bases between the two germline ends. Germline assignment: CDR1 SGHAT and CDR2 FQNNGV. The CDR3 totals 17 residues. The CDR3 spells CASSLALSRAGANVLTF. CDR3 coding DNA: TGTGCCAGCAGCTTAGCCCTGTCGAGGGCTGGGGCCAACGTCCTGACTTTC.

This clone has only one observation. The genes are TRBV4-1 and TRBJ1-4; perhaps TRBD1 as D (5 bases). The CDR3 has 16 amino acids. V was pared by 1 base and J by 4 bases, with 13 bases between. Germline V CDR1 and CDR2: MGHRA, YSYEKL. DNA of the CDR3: TGCGCCAGCAGCCAAGGGCGAGACAGAAGTAATGAAAAACTGTTTTTT. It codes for CASSQGRDRSNEKLFF.

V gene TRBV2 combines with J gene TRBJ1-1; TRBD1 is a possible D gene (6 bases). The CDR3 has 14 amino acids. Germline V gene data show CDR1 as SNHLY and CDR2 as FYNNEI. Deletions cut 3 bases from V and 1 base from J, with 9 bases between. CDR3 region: CASSDYRANTEAFF. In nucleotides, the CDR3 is TGTGCCAGCAGTGATTACAGGGCGAACACTGAAGCTTTCTTT.

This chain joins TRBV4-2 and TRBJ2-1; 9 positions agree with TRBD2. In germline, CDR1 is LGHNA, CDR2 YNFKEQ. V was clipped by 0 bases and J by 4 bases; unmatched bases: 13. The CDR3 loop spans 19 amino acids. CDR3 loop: CASSQEGEIAGVMYNEQFF. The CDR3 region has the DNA TGTGCCAGCAGCCAAGAAGGCGAAATAGCGGGAGTGATGTACAATGAGCAGTTCTTC.

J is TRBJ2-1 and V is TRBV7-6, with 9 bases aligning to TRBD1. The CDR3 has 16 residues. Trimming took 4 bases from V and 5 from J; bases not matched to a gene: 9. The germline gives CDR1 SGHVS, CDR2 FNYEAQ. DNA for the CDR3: TGTGCCAGCAGCTCACAAACAGGGGGCGCAGACAATGAGCAGTTCTTC. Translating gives CASSSQTGGADNEQFF. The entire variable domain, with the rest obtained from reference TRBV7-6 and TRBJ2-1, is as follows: GAGVSQSPRYKVTKRGQDVALRCDPISGHVSLYWYRQALGQGPEFLTYFNYEAQQDKSGLPNDRFSAERPEGSISTLTIQRTEQRDSAMYRCASSSQTGGADNEQFFGPGTRLTVL.

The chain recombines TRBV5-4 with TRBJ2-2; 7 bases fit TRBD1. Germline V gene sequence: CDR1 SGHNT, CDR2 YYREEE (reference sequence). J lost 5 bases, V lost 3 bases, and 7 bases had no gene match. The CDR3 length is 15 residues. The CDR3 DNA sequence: TGTGCCAGCAGCTCATACAGGGGTCGGACCGGGGAGCTGTTTTTT. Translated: CASSSYRGRTGELFF.

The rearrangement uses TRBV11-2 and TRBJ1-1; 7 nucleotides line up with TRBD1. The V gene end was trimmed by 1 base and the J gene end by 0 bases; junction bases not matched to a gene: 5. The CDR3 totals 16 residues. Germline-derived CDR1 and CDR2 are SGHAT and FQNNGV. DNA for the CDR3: TGTGCCAGCAGCTTAGCGGGACAGATCGTGAACACTGAAGCTTTCTTT. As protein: CASSLAGQIVNTEAFF. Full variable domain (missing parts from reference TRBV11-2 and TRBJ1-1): EAGVAQSPRYKIIEKRQSVAFWCNPISGHATLYWYQQILGQGPKLLIQFQNNGVVDDSQLPKDRFSAERLKGVDSTLKIQPAKLEDSAVYLCASSLAGQIVNTEAFFGQGTRLTVV.

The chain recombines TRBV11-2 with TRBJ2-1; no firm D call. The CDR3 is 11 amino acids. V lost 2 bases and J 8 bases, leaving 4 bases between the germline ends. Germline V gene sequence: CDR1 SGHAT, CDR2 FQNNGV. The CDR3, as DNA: TGTGCCAGCAGCTTAATAGATGAGCAGTTCTTC. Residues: CASSLIDEQFF.

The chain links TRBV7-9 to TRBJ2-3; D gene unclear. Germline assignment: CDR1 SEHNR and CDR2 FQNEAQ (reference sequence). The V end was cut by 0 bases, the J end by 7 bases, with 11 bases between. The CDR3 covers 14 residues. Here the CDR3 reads CASSLASGANTQYF. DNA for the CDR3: TGTGCCAGCAGCTTAGCATCAGGCGCAAATACGCAGTATTTT.

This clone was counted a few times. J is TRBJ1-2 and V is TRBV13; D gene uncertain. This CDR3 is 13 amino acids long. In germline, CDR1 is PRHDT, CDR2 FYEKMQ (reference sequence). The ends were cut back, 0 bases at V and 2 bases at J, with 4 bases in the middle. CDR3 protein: CASSLGLNYGYTF. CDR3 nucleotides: TGTGCCAGCAGCTTAGGACTGAACTATGGCTACACCTTC.

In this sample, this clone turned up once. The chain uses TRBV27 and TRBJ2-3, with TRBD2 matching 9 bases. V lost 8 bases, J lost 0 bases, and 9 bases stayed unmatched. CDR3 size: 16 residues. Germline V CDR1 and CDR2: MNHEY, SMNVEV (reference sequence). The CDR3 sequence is CASGGGRGASTDTQYF. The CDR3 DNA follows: TGTGCCAGCGGGGGCGGGAGGGGAGCTAGCACAGATACGCAGTATTTT.

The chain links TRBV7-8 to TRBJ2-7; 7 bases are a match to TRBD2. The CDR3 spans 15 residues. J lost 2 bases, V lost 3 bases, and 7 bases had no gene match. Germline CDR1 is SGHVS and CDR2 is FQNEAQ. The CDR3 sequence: CASSFGWGGTYEQYF. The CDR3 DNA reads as TGTGCCAGCAGCTTTGGATGGGGGGGGACCTACGAGCAGTACTTC. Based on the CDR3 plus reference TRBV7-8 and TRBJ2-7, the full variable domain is GAGVSQSPRYKVAKRGQDVALRCDPISGHVSLFWYQQALGQGPEFLTYFQNEAQLDKSGLPSDRFFAERPEGSVSTLKIQRTQQEDSAVYLCASSFGWGGTYEQYFGPGTRLTVT.

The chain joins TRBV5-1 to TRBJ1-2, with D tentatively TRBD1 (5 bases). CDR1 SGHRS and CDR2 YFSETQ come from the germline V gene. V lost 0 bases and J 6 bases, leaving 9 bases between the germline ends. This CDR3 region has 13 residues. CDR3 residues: CASSLARANGYTF. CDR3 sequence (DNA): TGCGCCAGCAGCTTGGCCAGGGCCAATGGCTACACCTTC. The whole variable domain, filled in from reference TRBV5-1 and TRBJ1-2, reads KAGVTQTPRYLIKTRGQQVTLSCSPISGHRSVSWYQQTPGQGLQFLFEYFSETQRNKGNFPGRFSGRQFSNSRSEMNVSTLELGDSALYLCASSLARANGYTFGSGTRLTVV.

The chain's CDR3 is CASSEFNRAGEAFF. The CDR3 region has the DNA TGTGCCAGCAGTGAATTTAACAGGGCCGGTGAAGCTTTCTTT. The rearrangement joins TRBV25-1 to TRBJ1-1; a possible D gene is TRBD1 (6 bases). Trimming pared 1 base from V and 7 bases from J, leaving 13 bases between. CDR3 length: 14 amino acids. Germline assignment: CDR1 MGHDK and CDR2 SYGVNS.

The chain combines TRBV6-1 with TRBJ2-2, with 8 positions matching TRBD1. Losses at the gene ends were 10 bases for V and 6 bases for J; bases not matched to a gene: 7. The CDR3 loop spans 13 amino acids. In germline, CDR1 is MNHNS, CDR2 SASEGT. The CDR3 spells CAILRGRAGELFF. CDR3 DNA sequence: TGTGCCATACTCAGGGGGCGGGCCGGGGAGCTGTTTTTT.